The 8 T cell receptor beta chains listed next were all sequenced from one sample in a study of blood T cell repertoires in COVID-19. Only in-frame clones appear in the TCRdb table, and some are missing; sequencing was by immunoSEQ multiplex PCR. This table has roughly 250,000 clones, around 90% appearing once. The sequenced sample was PBMCs or T cells enriched from blood (not recorded which). The receptors shown here come from a woman aged 25 to 45 with acute COVID-19.

This chain links TRBV2 with TRBJ1-5; 10 bases match TRBD1. The length of the CDR3 is 15 residues. In germline, CDR1 is SNHLY, CDR2 FYNNEI. V shed 6 bases and J 5 bases; nucleotides not matched to a gene: 7. Written as DNA, the CDR3 is TGTGCCAGCAGACGCGAGACAGGGGGCCATCAGCCCCAGCATTTT. It translates to CASRRETGGHQPQHF.

The V and J genes are TRBV28 and TRBJ2-3, with D uncertain. Trimming left V 2 bases short and J 5 bases short, with 5 bases between. Germline V gene lookup returns CDR1 MDHEN and CDR2 SYDVKM. The CDR3 loop spans 12 amino acids. This chain's CDR3 is CASSLTKDTQYF. The CDR3 DNA is TGTGCCAGCAGTTTAACTAAAGATACGCAGTATTTT.

This clone was observed once. This sequence joins TRBV7-8 and TRBJ2-1, with 9 bases identical to TRBD1. CDR1 is SGHVS and CDR2 is FQNEAQ in the germline V gene. The CDR3 consists of 14 residues. Trimming removed 5 bases from V and 9 bases from J; junction bases left unmatched: 8. CDR3 sequence: CASSPWTGVVEQFF. CDR3 DNA sequence: TGTGCCAGCAGCCCATGGACAGGGGTCGTTGAGCAGTTCTTC.

The rearrangement uses TRBV28 and TRBJ1-2; D uncertain. Germline V lookup: CDR1 MDHEN, CDR2 SYDVKM. This CDR3 has 15 residues. V shed 7 bases and J shed 1 base, with 16 bases lying between them. CDR3 loop: CASMIGNLYNYGYTF. The CDR3 DNA reads as TGTGCCAGCATGATCGGGAACCTTTATAACTATGGCTACACCTTC.

The chain recombines TRBV12-1 with TRBJ2-5; the D call TRBD2 from the table was never checked on the DNA. TRBV12-1 counts as a pseudogene. CDR3 length: 14 residues. CDR3 amino acids: CASGFVGGAKTQYF. As DNA, the CDR3 is TGTGCCAGCGGATTTGTCGGGGGGGCGAAGACCCAGTACTTC.

The chain couples TRBV10-3 to TRBJ2-6, with 10 bases fitting TRBD2. CDR1 is ENHRY, CDR2 SYGVKD, per germline. J gave up 2 bases and V 11 bases, and 15 bases lay outside the gene matches. The CDR3 is made up of 18 amino acids. The CDR3 nucleotides are TGTGCCTCCTCCGGGGCTAGCGGGAGAGGTGCTGGGGCCAACGTCCTGACTTTC. This codes for CASSGASGRGAGANVLTF.

The CDR3, as DNA: TGTGCCAGCAGTGAACCGGGGGGCATCGGCAATCAGCCCCAGCATTTT. This encodes CASSEPGGIGNQPQHF. This sequence joins TRBV2 and TRBJ1-5; tentatively, D is TRBD1 (6 bases). This CDR3 is 16 amino acids long. With 2 bases removed from V and 2 bases from J, the gap between germline ends came to 13 bases. Germline V CDR1 and CDR2: SNHLY, FYNNEI.

J is TRBJ1-2 and V is TRBV28; perhaps TRBD1 as D (5 bases). The germline V and J ends were trimmed by 10 bases and 14 bases, with 20 bases remaining between them. CDR3 length: 11 residues. Germline loops: CDR1 MDHEN, CDR2 SYDVKM. The chain's CDR3 is CATKLGGPLTF. The CDR3 nucleotides read TGTGCCACCAAATTGGGGGGACCGCTGACCTTC.